What follows are 10 T cell receptor beta chains derived from one specimen sequenced in a study of blood T cell repertoires in COVID-19. Generated by immunoSEQ multiplex PCR, the TCRdb table keeps only in-frame clones and is missing some. The sample lists approximately 400,000 clones, around 88% occurring once. The source material was peripheral blood. These TCRs come from a woman aged 45 to 65 with COVID-19, enrolled during active disease.

This clone was seen only a few times. This rearrangement joins TRBV5-4 to TRBJ1-1; 9 nucleotides match TRBD1. Germline V gene data show CDR1 as SGHNT and CDR2 as YYREEE (reference sequence). V gave up 1 base and J gave up 8 bases; unmatched junction bases: 3. The CDR3 length is 13 residues. The CDR3 reads CASSLRDREEAFF. CDR3 DNA sequence: TGTGCCAGCAGCTTGAGGGACAGGGAAGAAGCTTTCTTT.

J is TRBJ2-5 and V is TRBV6-1; the D gene is possibly TRBD1 (5 bases). Trimming left V 1 base short and J 2 bases short, with 17 bases between. The CDR3 extends over 17 amino acids. The germline CDR1 and CDR2 sequences are MNHNS and SASEGT. The CDR3 spells CASSEVRGRASQETQYF. In DNA, the CDR3 is TGTGCCAGCAGTGAAGTAAGGGGCAGGGCCTCTCAAGAGACCCAGTACTTC.

The J gene is TRBJ1-1, the V gene TRBV6-6; no definite D call. CDR3 length equals 13 residues. CDR1 is MNHNY and CDR2 is SVGAGI in the germline V gene (reference sequence). V lost 10 bases to trimming and J lost 6 bases, with 18 bases between them. CDR3 loop: CATVAGWAAEAFF. The CDR3 DNA follows: TGTGCCACAGTGGCGGGATGGGCCGCTGAAGCTTTCTTT.

The chain links TRBV6-2 or TRBV6-3 to TRBJ1-1, with D maybe TRBD1 (5 bases). CDR3 length: 13 residues. Trimming took off 6 bases at V and 7 bases at J, with 15 bases between the two ends. The germline gives CDR1 MNHEY, CDR2 SVGEGT. The CDR3 bases are TGTGCCAGCAGCTTCCCCGGACACGATGAAGCTTTCTTT. This codes for CASSFPGHDEAFF.

The chain links TRBV5-1 to TRBJ1-1; no reliable D call. Germline V CDR1 and CDR2: SGHRS, YFSETQ. V was trimmed by 4 bases and J by 5 bases, leaving 21 bases between them. The CDR3 is 16 amino acids. Here the CDR3 reads CASSPGISFGGTEAFF. As DNA, the CDR3 is TGCGCCAGCAGCCCCGGGATCTCCTTCGGCGGAACTGAAGCTTTCTTT.

The chain has TRBV6-5 and TRBJ1-2; a weak D match, TRBD1 (5 bases). The V gene lost 0 bases and the J gene lost 4 bases, with 12 bases spanning the gap. Germline V gene lookup returns CDR1 MNHEY and CDR2 SVGAGI. The CDR3 is made up of 15 amino acids. CDR3 protein: CASSYSRTPTYGYTF. The CDR3 DNA follows: TGTGCCAGCAGTTACTCTAGGACACCGACCTATGGCTACACCTTC.

This rearrangement joins TRBV6-1 to TRBJ1-5; D gene unclear. There are 15 residues in the CDR3. Deletions cut 2 bases from V and 0 bases from J, with 8 bases between. Germline V lookup: CDR1 MNHNS, CDR2 SASEGT. The CDR3 bases are TGTGCCAGCAGTGAAATCAGTAATAGCAATCAGCCCCAGCATTTT. Encoded protein: CASSEISNSNQPQHF.

The rearrangement uses TRBV27 and TRBJ2-2, with D maybe TRBD1 (6 bases). Germline CDR1 MNHEY, CDR2 SMNVEV (reference sequence). The CDR3 totals 20 residues. The V gene lost 4 bases and the J gene lost 7 bases, with 31 bases spanning the gap. The CDR3 reads CASSSGTSTRTRDTYGELFF. The DNA of the CDR3 is TGTGCCAGCAGTTCCGGGACCTCGACCCGAACCCGGGACACTTACGGGGAGCTGTTTTTT.

The chain combines TRBV4-2 with TRBJ2-2, with 8 nucleotides matching TRBD2. J gave up 5 bases and V 1 base, and 6 bases lay outside the gene matches. There are 16 residues in the CDR3. Germline-derived CDR1 and CDR2 are LGHNA and YNFKEQ. The DNA for the CDR3 is TGTGCCAGCAGCCAAGGGTTCGCGGGAGGAACCGGGGAGCTGTTTTTT. This translates into CASSQGFAGGTGELFF.

The chain has TRBV6-6 and TRBJ1-1; the match to TRBD1 covers 8 bases. The CDR3 is made up of 15 amino acids. The germline V gene encodes CDR1 MNHNY and CDR2 SVGAGI (reference sequence). V was pared by 6 bases and J by 1 base, with 7 bases of the junction left unmatched. CDR3: CASRDRTGRNTEAFF. In nucleotides, the CDR3 is TGTGCCAGCAGGGACCGGACAGGGCGGAACACTGAAGCTTTCTTT.